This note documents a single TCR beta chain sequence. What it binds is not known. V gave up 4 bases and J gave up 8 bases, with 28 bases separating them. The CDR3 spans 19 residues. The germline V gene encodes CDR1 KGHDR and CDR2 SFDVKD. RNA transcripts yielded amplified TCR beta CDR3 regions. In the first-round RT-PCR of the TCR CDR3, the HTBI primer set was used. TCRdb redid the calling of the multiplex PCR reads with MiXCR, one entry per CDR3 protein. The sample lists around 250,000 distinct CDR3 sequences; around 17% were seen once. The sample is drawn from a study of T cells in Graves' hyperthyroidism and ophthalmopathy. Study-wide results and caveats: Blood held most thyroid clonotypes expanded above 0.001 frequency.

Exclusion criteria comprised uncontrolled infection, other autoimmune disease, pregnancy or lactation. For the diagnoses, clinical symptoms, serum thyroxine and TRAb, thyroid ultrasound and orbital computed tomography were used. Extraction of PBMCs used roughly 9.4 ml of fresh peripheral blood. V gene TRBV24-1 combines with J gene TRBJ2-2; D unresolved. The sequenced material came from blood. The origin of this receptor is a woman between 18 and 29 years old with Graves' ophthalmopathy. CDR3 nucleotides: TGTGCCACCAGTGACCCCGGTGGCACTCGGGCCTGGGCTGTAGGGGAGCTGTTTTTT. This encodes CATSDPGGTRAWAVGELFF.